The entry below describes one TCR beta chain. CDR3 length equals 12 residues. CDR1 and CDR2 from the germline V gene are MNHNS and SASEGT. With 5 bases removed from V and 4 bases from J, the gap between germline ends came to 7 bases. Profiling relied on immunoSEQ multiplex PCR, and the TCRdb table lists in-frame clones only, not all of them. The sample includes tens of thousands of clones, 88% seen only once; the top ten take 1% to 1.5%. The data were taken from a study of T cells in narcolepsy. The sequenced material came from CD45RA- memory CD4+ T cells from PBMCs. This receptor was identified in a human donor with narcolepsy. The chain is built from TRBV6-1 and TRBJ2-3; D not resolved. CDR3 region: CASSTTSDTQYF. In DNA form, the CDR3 reads TGTGCCAGCAGTACAACCTCAGATACGCAGTATTTT.